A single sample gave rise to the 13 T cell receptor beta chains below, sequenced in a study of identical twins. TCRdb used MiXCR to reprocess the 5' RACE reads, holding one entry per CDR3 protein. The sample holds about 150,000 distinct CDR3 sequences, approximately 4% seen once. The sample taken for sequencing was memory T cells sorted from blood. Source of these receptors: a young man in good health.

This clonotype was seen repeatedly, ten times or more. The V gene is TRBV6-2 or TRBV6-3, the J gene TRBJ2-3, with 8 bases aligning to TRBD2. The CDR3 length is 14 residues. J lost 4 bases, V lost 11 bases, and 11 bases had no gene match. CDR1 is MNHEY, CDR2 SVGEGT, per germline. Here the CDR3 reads CAGTTGGPSDTQYF. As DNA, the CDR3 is TGTGCCGGCACCACGGGAGGGCCATCAGATACGCAGTATTTT.

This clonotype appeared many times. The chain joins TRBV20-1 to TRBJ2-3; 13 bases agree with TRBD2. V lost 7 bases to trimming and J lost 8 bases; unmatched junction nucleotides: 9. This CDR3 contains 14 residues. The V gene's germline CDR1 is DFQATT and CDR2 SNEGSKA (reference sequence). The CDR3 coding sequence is TGCAGTGTAGGGACTAGCGGGACCCTTGGTACGCAGTATTTT. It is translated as CSVGTSGTLGTQYF.

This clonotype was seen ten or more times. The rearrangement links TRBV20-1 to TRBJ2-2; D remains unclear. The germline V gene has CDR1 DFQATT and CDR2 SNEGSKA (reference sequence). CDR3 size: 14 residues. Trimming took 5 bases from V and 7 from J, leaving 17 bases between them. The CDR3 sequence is CSARVMAFGGELFF. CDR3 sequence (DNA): TGCAGTGCTCGGGTTATGGCCTTCGGCGGGGAGCTGTTTTTT.

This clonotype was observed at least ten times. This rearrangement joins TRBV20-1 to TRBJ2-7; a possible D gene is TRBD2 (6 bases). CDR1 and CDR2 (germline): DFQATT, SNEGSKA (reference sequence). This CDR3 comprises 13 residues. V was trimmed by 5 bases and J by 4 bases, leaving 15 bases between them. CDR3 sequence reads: CSARKGGKYEQYF. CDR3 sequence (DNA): TGCAGTGCTCGGAAGGGAGGTAAATACGAGCAGTACTTC.

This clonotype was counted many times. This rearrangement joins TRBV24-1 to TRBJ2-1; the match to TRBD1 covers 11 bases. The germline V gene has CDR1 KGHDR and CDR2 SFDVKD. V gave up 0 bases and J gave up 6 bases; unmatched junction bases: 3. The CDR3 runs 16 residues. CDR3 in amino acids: CATSDLSGTGGNEQFF. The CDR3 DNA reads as TGTGCCACCAGTGATTTGAGCGGGACAGGGGGCAATGAGCAGTTCTTC.

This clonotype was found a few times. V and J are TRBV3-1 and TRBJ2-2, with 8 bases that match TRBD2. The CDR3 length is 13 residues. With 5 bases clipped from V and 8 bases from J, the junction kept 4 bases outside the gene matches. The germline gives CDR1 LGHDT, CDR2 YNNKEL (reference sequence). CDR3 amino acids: CASSSSGSGELFF. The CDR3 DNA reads TGTGCCAGCAGCTCCAGCGGGAGTGGGGAGCTGTTTTTT.

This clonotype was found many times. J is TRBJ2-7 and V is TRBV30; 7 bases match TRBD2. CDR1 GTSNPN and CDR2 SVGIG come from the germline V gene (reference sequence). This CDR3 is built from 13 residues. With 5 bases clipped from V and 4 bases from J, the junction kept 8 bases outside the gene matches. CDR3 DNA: TGTGCCTGGGGCACTAGCGCGGAATACGAGCAGTACTTC. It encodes CAWGTSAEYEQYF.

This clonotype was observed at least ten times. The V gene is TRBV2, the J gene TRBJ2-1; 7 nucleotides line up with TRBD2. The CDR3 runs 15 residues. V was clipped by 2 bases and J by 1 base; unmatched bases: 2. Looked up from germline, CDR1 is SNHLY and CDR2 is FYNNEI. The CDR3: CASSEPGGSYNEQFF. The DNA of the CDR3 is TGTGCCAGCAGTGAACCGGGAGGTTCCTACAATGAGCAGTTCTTC.

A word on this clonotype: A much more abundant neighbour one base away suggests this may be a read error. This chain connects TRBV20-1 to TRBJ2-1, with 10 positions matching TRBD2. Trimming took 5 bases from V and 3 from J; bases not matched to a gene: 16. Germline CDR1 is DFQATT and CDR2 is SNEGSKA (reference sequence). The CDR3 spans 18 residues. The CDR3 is CSAADITRLAGDYNEQFF. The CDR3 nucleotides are TGCAGTGCTGCCGATATTACTAGGCTAGCGGGAGACTACAATGAGCAGTTCTTC.

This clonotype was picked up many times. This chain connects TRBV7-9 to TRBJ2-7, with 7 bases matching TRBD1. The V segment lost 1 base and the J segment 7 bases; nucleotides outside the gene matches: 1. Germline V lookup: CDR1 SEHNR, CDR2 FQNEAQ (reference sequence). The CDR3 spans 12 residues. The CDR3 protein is CASSLEQGEQYV. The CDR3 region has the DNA TGTGCCAGCAGCTTAGAACAGGGGGAGCAGTACGTC.

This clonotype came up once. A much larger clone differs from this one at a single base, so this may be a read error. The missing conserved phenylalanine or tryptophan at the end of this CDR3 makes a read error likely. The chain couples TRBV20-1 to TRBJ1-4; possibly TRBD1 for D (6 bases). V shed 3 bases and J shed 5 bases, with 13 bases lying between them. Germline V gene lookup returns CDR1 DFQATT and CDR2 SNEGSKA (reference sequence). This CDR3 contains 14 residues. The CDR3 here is CSARQGGGNEKLFS. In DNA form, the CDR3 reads TGCAGTGCTAGGCAGGGAGGGGGGAATGAAAAACTGTTTTCT.

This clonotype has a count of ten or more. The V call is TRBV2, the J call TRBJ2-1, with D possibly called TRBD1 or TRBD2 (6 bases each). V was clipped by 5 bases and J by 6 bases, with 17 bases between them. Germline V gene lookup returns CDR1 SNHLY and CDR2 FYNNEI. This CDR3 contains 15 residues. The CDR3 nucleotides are TGTGCCAGCAGTAGCCGTGGACAGCGGGTCAATGAGCAGTTCTTC. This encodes CASSSRGQRVNEQFF.

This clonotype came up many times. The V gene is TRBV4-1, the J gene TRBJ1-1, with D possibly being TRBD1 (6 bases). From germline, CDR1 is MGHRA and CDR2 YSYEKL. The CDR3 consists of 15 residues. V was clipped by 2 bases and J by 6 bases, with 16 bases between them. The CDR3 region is CASSQRGTGLPEAFF. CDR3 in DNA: TGCGCCAGCAGCCAACGTGGAACAGGGCTCCCTGAAGCTTTCTTT.